Each of the 10 T cell receptor beta chains below was sequenced from the same sample in a study of CD8+ T cells in alopecia areata. TCR sequencing used cDNA made by reverse transcription of extracted RNA. Here immunoSEQ multiplex PCR was the method, and the copy in TCRdb shows in-frame clones only, minus some. In the table there are 170,000 or so clones, 63% of which are singletons. The sequenced sample was CD4+ T cells sorted from blood, obtained at week 0. The receptors here all came from a human donor with alopecia areata.

This sequence joins TRBV6-1 and TRBJ2-7; D unclear. V was cut by 1 base and J by 3 bases, with 7 bases left in between. This CDR3 region has 13 residues. Germline V gene lookup returns CDR1 MNHNS and CDR2 SASEGT. The CDR3 region is CASSEDRDYEQYF. Written as DNA, the CDR3 is TGTGCCAGCAGTGAAGACAGAGACTACGAGCAGTACTTC.

The chain joins TRBV29-1 to TRBJ1-1, with TRBD1 identical over 9 bases. The CDR3 contains 17 residues. V trimming: 6 bases; J trimming: 0 bases; junction bases outside the gene matches: 14. The germline V gene encodes CDR1 SQVTM and CDR2 ANQGSEA. The CDR3 DNA sequence: TGCAGCGTCATGAAGATACAGGGGGCGGCGTTGAACACTGAAGCTTTCTTT. As protein: CSVMKIQGAALNTEAFF.

This clone has just a few counts. This chain connects TRBV30 to TRBJ1-5; 9 positions agree with TRBD1. The CDR3 is 13 residues long. J gave up 4 bases and V 7 bases, and 5 bases lay outside the gene matches. Germline CDR1 and CDR2: GTSNPN and SVGIG (reference sequence). DNA of the CDR3: TGTGCCTTAGGACAGGGGAAAAATCAGCCCCAGCATTTT. Translated: CALGQGKNQPQHF.

CDR3 protein: CATSRIPGAYEQYF. The CDR3 DNA reads TGTGCCACCAGCAGAATCCCAGGGGCTTACGAGCAGTACTTC. The chain recombines TRBV15 with TRBJ2-7; a possible D gene is TRBD1 (6 bases). This CDR3 region has 14 residues. Germline V gene lookup returns CDR1 LNHNV and CDR2 YYDKDF (reference sequence). V dropped 2 bases and J dropped 4 bases, with 12 bases sitting between them.

The CDR3 sequence: CAWSAGALYNEQFF. In nucleotides, the CDR3 is TGTGCCTGGAGTGCGGGAGCATTGTACAATGAGCAGTTCTTC. The rearrangement joins TRBV30 to TRBJ2-1; the D gene is possibly TRBD2 (6 bases). This CDR3 contains 14 residues. Germline-derived CDR1 and CDR2 are GTSNPN and SVGIG (reference sequence). V was trimmed by 1 base and J by 4 bases, leaving 11 bases between them.

V is TRBV7-2 and J is TRBJ1-6; 7 nucleotides agree with TRBD1. This CDR3 is built from 15 residues. Germline loops: CDR1 SGHTA, CDR2 FQGNSA. The V gene end was trimmed by 5 bases and the J gene end by 9 bases; junction bases not matched to a gene: 10. As DNA, the CDR3 is TGTGCCAGCAGCCCAAAGACAGGGAGTTTTTCACCCCTCCACTTT. It yields the protein CASSPKTGSFSPLHF.

The chain links TRBV30 to TRBJ1-6, with D possibly being TRBD1 (6 bases). CDR3 length equals 17 residues. Looked up from germline, CDR1 is GTSNPN and CDR2 is SVGIG (reference sequence). Trimming left V 4 bases short and J 7 bases short, with 23 bases between. The CDR3 coding sequence is TGTGCCTGGATCGCAGTTAGTGGGGGGCTGGGGAATTCACCCCTCCACTTT. The encoded protein is CAWIAVSGGLGNSPLHF.

The CDR3 spells CSVVDLTGNSPSEQYF. The CDR3 nucleotides are TGCAGCGTTGTTGACCTAACAGGGAATTCCCCTTCCGAGCAGTACTTC. The genes are TRBV29-1 and TRBJ2-7, with D maybe TRBD1 (6 bases). Per germline, CDR1 SQVTM and CDR2 ANQGSEA. The CDR3 covers 16 residues. The ends were cut back, 4 bases at V and 6 bases at J, with 25 bases in the middle.

The gene calls are TRBV10-3 and TRBJ1-1; tentatively, D is TRBD1 (6 bases). Germline lookup yields CDR1 ENHRY and CDR2 SYGVKD. V lost 7 bases and J 7 bases, leaving 13 bases between the germline ends. The CDR3 covers 12 residues. The CDR3: CAITTTGNEAFF. DNA for the CDR3: TGTGCCATCACTACTACAGGGAATGAAGCTTTCTTT.

The chain carries TRBV7-9 and TRBJ2-3; D remains ambiguous. The CDR3 spans 13 residues. Germline CDR1 reads SEHNR; CDR2 reads FQNEAQ (reference sequence). The V and J ends lost 5 bases and 4 bases respectively, with 10 bases between them. In DNA form, the CDR3 reads TGTGCCAGCAGCAAAGAAATCGCAGATACGCAGTATTTT. Protein sequence: CASSKEIADTQYF.